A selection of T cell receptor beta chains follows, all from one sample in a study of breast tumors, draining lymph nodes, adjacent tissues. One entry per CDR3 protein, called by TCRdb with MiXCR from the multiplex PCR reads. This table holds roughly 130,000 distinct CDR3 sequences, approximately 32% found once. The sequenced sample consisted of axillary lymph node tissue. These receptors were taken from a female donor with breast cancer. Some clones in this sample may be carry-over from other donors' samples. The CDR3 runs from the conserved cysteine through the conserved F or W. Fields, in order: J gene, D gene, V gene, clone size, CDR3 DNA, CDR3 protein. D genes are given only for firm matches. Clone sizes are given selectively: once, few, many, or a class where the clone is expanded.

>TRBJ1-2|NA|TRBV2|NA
TGTGCCACCAAACTCCAGTCGGGGATCTCGGCTGGCTACACCTTC
CATKLQSGISAGYTF
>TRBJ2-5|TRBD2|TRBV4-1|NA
TGCGCCAGCAGCCAGGTTTGGGGGGTAGCGGGGGGGGACCAAGAGACCCAGTGCTTC
CASSQVWGVAGGDQETQCF
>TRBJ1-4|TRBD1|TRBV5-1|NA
TGCGCCACGCAGGTCCGGGACAGGGGTTATGAAAAACTGTTTTTT
CATQVRDRGYEKLFF
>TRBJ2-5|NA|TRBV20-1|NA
TGCAGTGCTAGAGAACAGTCCACGAGTCCCGATCAGCCCCAGTACTTC
CSAREQSTSPDQPQYF
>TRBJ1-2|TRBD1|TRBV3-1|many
TGTGCCAGCAGCCAACGACAGGGACAAAACTATGGCTACACCTTC
CASSQRQGQNYGYTF
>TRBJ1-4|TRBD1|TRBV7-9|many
TGTGCCAGCAGCGTATGGGAACAGGGGGATCGACTGTTTTTT
CASSVWEQGDRLFF
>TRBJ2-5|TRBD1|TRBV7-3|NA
TGTGCCAGCAGCACAGGGACAGGGGGGGAGACCCAGTACTTC
CASSTGTGGETQYF
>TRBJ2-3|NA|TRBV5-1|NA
TGCGCCAGCAGCGTTGTGGGCGATCAATTTGCAGATACGCAGTATTTT
CASSVVGDQFADTQYF
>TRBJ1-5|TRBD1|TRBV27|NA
TGTGCCAGCAGTTTTCGCGGACAGGGGGGTAGGGCCCAGCATTTT
CASSFRGQGGRAQHF
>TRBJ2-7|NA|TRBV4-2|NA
TGTGCCAGCAGCCAACTGGACACCGGATCCTACGAGCAGTACTTC
CASSQLDTGSYEQYF
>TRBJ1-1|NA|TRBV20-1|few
TGCAGTGCTAGAGAGCACGGAGGGATAAGGAACACTGAAGCTTTCTTT
CSAREHGGIRNTEAFF
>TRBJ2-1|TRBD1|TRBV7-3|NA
TGTGCCAGCAGCCCGGACAGGGCGGCCTACAATGAGCAGCTCTTC
CASSPDRAAYNEQLF
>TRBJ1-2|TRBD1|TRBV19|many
TGTGCCAGTACTTCTCCCGGACAGGGGAACTATGGCTACACCTTC
CASTSPGQGNYGYTF
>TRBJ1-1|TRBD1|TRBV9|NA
TGTGCCAGCAGCGTACCCGGGACAGCCGAAGCTTTCTTT
CASSVPGTAEAFF
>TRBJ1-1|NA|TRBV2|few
TGTGCAGATTCGGGGGACACTGAAGCTTTCTTT
CADSGDTEAFF
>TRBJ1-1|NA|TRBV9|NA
TGTGCCAGCAGCACGCTGGACAGTTACACTGAAGCTTTCTTT
CASSTLDSYTEAFF
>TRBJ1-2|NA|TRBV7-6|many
TGTGCCAGCAGCCCCCCCGCGAGTCAGGGCTACACCTTC
CASSPPASQGYTF
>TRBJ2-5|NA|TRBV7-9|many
TGTGCCAGCAGCTCACGTACGTGGGGCGGCTCCGAGACCCAGTACTTC
CASSSRTWGGSETQYF
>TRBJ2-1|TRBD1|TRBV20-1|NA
TGCAGTGCTGTAGGACAGGAAGCGAACGAGCAGTTCTTC
CSAVGQEANEQFF
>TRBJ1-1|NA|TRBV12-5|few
TGTGCTAGTGGCACCTTACCTGAAGCTTTCTTT
CASGTLPEAFF
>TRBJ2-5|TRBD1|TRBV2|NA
TGTGCCAGCAGTGCCCCCGGACAGGGAAAAGAGACCCAGTACTTC
CASSAPGQGKETQYF
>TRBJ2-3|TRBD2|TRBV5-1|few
TGCGCCAGCGGCTCGGGACTAGCGGGGGGCCTTAGCACAGATACGCAGTATTTT
CASGSGLAGGLSTDTQYF
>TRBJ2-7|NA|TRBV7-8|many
TGTGCCAGCAGCTTCCTCCGAGCCGGGACGCCAACCTACGAGCAGTACTTC
CASSFLRAGTPTYEQYF
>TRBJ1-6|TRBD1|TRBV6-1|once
TGTGCCAGCAGGGGACAGGGACTAGATTCACCCCTCCACTTT
CASRGQGLDSPLHF
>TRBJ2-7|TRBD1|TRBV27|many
TGTGCCAGCAGGCCAGGGACAGATCGCTCCTACGAGCAGTACTTC
CASRPGTDRSYEQYF
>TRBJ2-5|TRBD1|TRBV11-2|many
TGTGCCAGCAGCTTAGGGGCGGGACAGGGGGGAGAGACCCAGTACTTC
CASSLGAGQGGETQYF
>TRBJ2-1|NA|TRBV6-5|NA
TGTGCCAGCAGTGCAGAGGCTAGCTCCTACGAGCAGTTCTTC
CASSAEASSYEQFF
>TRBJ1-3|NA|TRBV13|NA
TGTGCCAGCAGCTTAGGAGGGACCGATGGAAACACCATATATTTT
CASSLGGTDGNTIYF
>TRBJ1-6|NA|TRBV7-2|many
TGTGCCAGCAGCTTAGTAGCAGATTATAATTCACCCCTCCACTTT
CASSLVADYNSPLHF
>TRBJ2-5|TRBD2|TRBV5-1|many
TGCGCCAGCAGCCCGGGGGGGGCTCAAGAGACCCAGTACTTC
CASSPGGAQETQYF
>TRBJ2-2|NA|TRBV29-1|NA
TGCAGCGGGGGACCCCCCGGATCGAACACCGGGGAGCTGTTTTTT
CSGGPPGSNTGELFF